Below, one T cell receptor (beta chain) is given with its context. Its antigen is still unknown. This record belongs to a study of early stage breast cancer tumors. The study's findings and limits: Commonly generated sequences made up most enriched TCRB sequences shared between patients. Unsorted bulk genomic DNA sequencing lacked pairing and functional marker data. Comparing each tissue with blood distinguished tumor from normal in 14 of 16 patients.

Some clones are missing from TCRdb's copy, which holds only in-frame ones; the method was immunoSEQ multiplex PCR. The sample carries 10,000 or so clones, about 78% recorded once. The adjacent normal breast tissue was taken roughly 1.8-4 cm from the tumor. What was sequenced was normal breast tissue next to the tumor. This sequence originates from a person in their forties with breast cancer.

The CDR3 sequence: CSDGGNTEAFF. The CDR3 coding sequence is TGCAGCGATGGGGGTAACACTGAAGCTTTCTTT. The chain employs TRBV29-1 and TRBJ1-1; TRBD1 might be the D (5 bases). CDR1 is SQVTM, CDR2 ANQGSEA, per germline. This CDR3 is built from 11 residues. Trimming took 7 bases from V and 2 from J, leaving 8 bases between them.